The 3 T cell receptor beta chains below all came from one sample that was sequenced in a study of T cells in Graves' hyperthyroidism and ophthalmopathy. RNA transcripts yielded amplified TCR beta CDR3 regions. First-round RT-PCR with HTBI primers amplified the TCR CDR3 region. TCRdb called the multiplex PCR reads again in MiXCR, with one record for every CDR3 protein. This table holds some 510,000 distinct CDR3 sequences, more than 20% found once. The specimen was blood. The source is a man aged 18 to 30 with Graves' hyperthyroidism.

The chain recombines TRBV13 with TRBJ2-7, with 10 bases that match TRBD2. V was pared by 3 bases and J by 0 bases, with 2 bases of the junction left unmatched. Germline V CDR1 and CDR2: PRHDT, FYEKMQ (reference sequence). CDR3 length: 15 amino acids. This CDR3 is CASSFGTSDSYEQYF. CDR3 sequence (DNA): TGTGCCAGCAGCTTTGGGACTAGCGACTCCTACGAGCAGTACTTC.

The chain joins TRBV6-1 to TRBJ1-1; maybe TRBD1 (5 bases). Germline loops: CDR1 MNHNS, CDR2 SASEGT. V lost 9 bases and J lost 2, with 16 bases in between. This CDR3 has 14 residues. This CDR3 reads CASTIKDTNTEAFF. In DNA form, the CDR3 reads TGTGCCAGTACGATAAAGGACACCAACACTGAAGCTTTCTTT.

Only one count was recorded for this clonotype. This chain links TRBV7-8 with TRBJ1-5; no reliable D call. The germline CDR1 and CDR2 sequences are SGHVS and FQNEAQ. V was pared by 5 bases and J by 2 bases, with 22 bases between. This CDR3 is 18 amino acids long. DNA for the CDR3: TGTGCCAGCAGCCTACCGCGTGGGAGGGAAGTAGGCAATCAGCCCCAGCATTTT. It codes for CASSLPRGREVGNQPQHF.